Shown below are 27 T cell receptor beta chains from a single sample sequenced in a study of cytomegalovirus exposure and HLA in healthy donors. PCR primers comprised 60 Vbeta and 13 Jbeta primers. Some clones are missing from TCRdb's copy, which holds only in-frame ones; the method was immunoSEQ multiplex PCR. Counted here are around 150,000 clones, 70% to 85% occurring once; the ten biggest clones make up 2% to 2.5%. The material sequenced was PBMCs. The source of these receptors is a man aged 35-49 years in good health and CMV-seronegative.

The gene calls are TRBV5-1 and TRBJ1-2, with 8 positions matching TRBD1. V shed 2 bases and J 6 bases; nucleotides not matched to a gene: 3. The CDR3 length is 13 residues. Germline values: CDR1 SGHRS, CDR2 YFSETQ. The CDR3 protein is CASSFGQGNGYTF. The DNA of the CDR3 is TGCGCCAGCAGCTTTGGACAGGGTAATGGCTACACCTTC.

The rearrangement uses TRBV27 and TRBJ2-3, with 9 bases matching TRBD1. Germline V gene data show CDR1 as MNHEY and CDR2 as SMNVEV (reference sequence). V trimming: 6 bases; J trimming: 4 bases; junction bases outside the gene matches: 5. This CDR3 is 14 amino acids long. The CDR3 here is CASSRDRASDTQYF. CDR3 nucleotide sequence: TGTGCCAGCAGCCGGGACAGGGCCTCAGATACGCAGTATTTT.

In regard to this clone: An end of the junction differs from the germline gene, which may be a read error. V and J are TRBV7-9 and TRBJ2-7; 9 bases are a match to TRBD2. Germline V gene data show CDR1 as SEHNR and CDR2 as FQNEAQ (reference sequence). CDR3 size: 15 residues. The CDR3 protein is CSSSLGEREAREQYF. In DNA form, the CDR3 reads TGTTCCAGCAGCTTAGGCGAGCGGGAGGCCAGGGAGCAGTACTTC.

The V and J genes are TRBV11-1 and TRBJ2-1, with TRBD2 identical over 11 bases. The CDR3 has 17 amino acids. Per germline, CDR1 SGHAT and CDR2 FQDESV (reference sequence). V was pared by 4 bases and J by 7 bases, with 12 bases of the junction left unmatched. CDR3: CASSYKTIAGGGNEQFF. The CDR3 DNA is TGTGCCAGCAGCTATAAAACCATAGCGGGAGGGGGTAATGAGCAGTTCTTC.

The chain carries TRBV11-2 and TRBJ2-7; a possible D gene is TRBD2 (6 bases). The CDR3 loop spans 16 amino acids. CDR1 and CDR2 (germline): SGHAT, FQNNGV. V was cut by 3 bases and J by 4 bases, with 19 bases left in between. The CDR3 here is CASSFGGLTDRYEQYF. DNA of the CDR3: TGTGCCAGCAGCTTTGGGGGACTTACAGACCGATACGAGCAGTACTTC. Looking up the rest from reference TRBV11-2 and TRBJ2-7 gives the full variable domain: EAGVAQSPRYKIIEKRQSVAFWCNPISGHATLYWYQQILGQGPKLLIQFQNNGVVDDSQLPKDRFSAERLKGVDSTLKIQPAKLEDSAVYLCASSFGGLTDRYEQYFGPGTRLTVT.

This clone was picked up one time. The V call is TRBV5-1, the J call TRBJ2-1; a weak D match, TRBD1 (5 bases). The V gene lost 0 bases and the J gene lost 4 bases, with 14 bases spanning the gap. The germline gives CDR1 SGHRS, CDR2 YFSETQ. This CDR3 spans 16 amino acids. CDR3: CASSLGQGSGYNEQFF. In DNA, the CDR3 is TGCGCCAGCAGCTTGGGGCAGGGATCTGGATACAATGAGCAGTTCTTC.

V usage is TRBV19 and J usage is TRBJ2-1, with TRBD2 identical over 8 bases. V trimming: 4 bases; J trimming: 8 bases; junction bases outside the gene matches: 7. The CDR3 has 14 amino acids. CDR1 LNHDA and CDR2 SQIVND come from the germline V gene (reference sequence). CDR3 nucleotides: TGTGCCAGTAGTAAAGGACTAGCTTTCGATGAGCAGTTCTTC. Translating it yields CASSKGLAFDEQFF.

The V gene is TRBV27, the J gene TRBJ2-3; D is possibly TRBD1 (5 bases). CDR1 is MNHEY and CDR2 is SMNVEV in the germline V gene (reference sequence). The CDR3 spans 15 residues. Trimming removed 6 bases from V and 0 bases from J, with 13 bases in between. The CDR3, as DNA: TGTGCCAGCAGGGCAGGGTATCGTAGCACAGATACGCAGTATTTT. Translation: CASRAGYRSTDTQYF.

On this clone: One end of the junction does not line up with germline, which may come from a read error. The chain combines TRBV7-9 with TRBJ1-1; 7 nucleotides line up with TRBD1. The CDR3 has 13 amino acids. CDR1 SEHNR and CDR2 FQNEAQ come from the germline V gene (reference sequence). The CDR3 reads CSSSVQGITEAFF. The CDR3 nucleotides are TGTTCCAGCAGCGTACAGGGGATTACTGAAGCTTTCTTT.

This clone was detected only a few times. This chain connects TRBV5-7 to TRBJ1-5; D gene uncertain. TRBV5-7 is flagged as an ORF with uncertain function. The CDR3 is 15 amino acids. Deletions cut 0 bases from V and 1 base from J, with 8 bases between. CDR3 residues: CASSLAVWSNQPQHF. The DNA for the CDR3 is TGTGCCAGCAGCTTGGCGGTTTGGAGCAATCAGCCCCAGCATTTT.

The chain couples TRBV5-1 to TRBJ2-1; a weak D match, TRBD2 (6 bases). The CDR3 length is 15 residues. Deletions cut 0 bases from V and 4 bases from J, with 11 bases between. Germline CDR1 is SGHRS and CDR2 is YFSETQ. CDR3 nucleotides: TGCGCCAGCAGCTTGGGGACTATAGGATACAATGAGCAGTTCTTC. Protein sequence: CASSLGTIGYNEQFF. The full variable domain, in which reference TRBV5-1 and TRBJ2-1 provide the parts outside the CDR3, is KAGVTQTPRYLIKTRGQQVTLSCSPISGHRSVSWYQQTPGQGLQFLFEYFSETQRNKGNFPGRFSGRQFSNSRSEMNVSTLELGDSALYLCASSLGTIGYNEQFFGPGTRLTVL.

Here the CDR3 DNA reads TGTGCCAGAAGCAGGGGTTTGGGGGCCAACGTCCTGACTTTC. Translating it yields CARSRGLGANVLTF. The chain employs TRBV6-5 and TRBJ2-6; maybe TRBD1 (6 bases). Trimming removed 9 bases from V and 4 bases from J, with 13 bases in between. CDR3 size: 14 residues. Germline values: CDR1 MNHEY, CDR2 SVGAGI.

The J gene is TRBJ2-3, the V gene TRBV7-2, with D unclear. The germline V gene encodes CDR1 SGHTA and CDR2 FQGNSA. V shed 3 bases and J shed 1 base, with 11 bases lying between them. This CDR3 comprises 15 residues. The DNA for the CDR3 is TGTGCCAGCAGCTTGAGCTCGTCTGGCACAGATACGCAGTATTTT. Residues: CASSLSSSGTDTQYF.

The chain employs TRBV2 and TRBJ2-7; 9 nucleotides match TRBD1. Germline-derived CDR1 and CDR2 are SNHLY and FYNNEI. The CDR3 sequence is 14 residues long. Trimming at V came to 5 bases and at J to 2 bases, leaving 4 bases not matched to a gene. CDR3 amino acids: CASSPGQGAYEQYF. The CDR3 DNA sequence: TGTGCCAGCAGTCCGGGACAGGGCGCCTACGAGCAGTACTTC.

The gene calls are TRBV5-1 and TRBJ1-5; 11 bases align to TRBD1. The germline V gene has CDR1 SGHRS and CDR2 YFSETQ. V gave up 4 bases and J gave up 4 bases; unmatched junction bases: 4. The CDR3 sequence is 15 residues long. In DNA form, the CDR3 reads TGCGCCAGCAGCCCTGGGGACAGGGGGAATCAGCCCCAGCATTTT. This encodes CASSPGDRGNQPQHF.

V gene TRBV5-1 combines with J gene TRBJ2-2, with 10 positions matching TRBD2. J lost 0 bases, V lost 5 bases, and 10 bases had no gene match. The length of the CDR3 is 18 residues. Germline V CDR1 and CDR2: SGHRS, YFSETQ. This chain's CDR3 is CASRRLLAGTTNTGELFF. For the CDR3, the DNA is TGCGCCAGCAGAAGATTACTAGCGGGAACCACGAACACCGGGGAGCTGTTTTTT.

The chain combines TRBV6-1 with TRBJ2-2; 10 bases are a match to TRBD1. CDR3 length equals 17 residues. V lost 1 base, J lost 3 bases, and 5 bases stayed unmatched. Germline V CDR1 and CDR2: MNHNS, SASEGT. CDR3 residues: CASSEVLGQGHTGELFF. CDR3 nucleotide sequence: TGTGCCAGCAGTGAAGTCTTGGGACAGGGGCACACCGGGGAGCTGTTTTTT.

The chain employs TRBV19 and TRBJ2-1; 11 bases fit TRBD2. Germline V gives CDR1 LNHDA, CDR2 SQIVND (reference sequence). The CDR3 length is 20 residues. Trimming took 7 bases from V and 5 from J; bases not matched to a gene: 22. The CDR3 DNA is TGTGCCAGTACCCCGGGACAGGGTCGGGTAGCGGGAGGGCCGAACAATGAGCAGTTCTTC. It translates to CASTPGQGRVAGGPNNEQFF.

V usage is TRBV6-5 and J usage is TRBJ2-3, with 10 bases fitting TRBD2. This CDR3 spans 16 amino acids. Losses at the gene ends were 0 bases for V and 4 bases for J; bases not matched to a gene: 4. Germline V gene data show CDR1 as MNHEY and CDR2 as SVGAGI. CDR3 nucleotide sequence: TGTGCCAGCAGTTACTCGCGGCTAGCGGGAGCAGATACGCAGTATTTT. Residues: CASSYSRLAGADTQYF.

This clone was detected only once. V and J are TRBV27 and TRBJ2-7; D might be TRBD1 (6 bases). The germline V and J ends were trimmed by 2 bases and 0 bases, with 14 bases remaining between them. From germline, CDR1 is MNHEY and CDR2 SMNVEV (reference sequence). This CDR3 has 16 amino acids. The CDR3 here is CASSLSAGVTSYEQYF. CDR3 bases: TGTGCCAGCAGTTTAAGCGCAGGGGTGACCTCCTACGAGCAGTACTTC.

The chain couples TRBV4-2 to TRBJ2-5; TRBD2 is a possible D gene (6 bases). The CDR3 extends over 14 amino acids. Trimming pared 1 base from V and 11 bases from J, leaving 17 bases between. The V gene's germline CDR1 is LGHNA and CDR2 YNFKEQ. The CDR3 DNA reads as TGTGCCAGCAGCCAAGCGGGAGTAGGCGGGGAGCAGTACTTC. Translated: CASSQAGVGGEQYF.

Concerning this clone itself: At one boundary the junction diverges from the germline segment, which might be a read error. CDR3 nucleotide sequence: TGTGCCAGCAGCTTCGTCGGGACAGGAGCCAAAAACAGTCAGTACTTC. This gives the protein CASSFVGTGAKNSQYF. The chain recombines TRBV7-2 with TRBJ2-4; the match to TRBD1 covers 8 bases. CDR3 size: 16 residues. Germline lookup yields CDR1 SGHTA and CDR2 FQGNSA.

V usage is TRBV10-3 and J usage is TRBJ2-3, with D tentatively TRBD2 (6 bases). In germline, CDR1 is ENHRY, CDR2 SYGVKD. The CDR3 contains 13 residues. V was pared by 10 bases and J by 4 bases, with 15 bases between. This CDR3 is CATTRGISDTQYF. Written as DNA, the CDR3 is TGTGCCACCACTCGGGGGATTTCAGATACGCAGTATTTT.

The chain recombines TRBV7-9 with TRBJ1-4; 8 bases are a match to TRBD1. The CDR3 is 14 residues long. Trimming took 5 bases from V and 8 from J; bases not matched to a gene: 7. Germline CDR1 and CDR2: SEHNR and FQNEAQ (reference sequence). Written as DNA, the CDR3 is TGTGCCAGCAGCCTGAGACAGGGGTCGGAAAAACTGTTTTTT. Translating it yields CASSLRQGSEKLFF.

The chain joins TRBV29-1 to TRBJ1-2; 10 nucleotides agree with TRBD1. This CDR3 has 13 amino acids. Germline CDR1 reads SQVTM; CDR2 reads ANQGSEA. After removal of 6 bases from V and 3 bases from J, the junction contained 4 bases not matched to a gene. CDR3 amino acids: CSVAGQGYYGYTF. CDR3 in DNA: TGCAGCGTGGCGGGACAGGGGTACTATGGCTACACCTTC.

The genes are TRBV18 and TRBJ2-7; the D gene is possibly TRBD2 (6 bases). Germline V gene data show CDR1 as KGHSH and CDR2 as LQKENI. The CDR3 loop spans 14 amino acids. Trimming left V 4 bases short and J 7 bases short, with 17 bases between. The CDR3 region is CASSRGGVAEEQYF. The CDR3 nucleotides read TGTGCCAGCTCACGCGGCGGAGTAGCGGAGGAGCAGTACTTC.

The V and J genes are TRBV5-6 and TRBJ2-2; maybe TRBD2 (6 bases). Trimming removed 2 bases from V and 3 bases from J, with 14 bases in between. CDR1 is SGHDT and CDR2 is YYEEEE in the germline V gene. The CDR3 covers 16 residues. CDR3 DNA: TGTGCCAGCAGCTTCCGGCGGGGATGGGACACCGGGGAGCTGTTTTTT. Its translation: CASSFRRGWDTGELFF.